This TCR beta chain is from a study of OX40 agonist ivuxolimab in advanced cancers. Study-level information: Ivuxolimab was delivered to patients intravenously every 2 weeks at doses spanning 0.01 to 10 mg/kg.

Study-wide results and caveats: More expanded clones were found, on average, in CD8+ than in CD4+ T cells. There was clonal expansion of CD4+ and CD8+ blood T cells by week 6 at 0.1 to 3.0 mg/kg.

Here immunoSEQ multiplex PCR was the method, and the copy in TCRdb shows in-frame clones only, minus some. The sample contains roughly 50,000 clones, roughly 89% of which appear only once. Worth noting for this clone: What it recognizes is unknown.

CDR1 and CDR2 from the germline V gene are MGHRA and YSYEKL. The CDR3 has 16 amino acids. Unmatched junction bases numbered 8, after V lost 1 base and J lost 5 bases. Specimen: CD4+ or CD8+ T cells sorted from blood, collected in a trial of the OX40 agonist ivuxolimab. The gene calls are TRBV4-1 and TRBJ2-3, with 8 bases aligning to TRBD1. This receptor was obtained from an adult with an advanced solid tumor such as melanoma, head and neck, liver or kidney cancer. As DNA, the CDR3 is TGCGCCAGCAGCCAAGCTGGACAGGGCCTTAGAGATACGCAGTATTTT. Its translation: CASSQAGQGLRDTQYF.